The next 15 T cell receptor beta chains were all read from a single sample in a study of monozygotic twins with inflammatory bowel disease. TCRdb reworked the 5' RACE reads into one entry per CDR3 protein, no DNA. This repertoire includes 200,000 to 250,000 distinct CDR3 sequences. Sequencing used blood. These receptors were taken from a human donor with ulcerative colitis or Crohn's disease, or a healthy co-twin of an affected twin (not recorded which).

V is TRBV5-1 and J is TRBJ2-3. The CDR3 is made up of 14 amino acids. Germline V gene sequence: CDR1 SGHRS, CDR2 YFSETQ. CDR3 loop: CASSSGDSGDTQYF.

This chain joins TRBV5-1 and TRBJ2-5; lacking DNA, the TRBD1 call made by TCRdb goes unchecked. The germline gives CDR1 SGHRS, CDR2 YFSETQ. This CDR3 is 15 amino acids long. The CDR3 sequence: CATSPRRGRQETQYF. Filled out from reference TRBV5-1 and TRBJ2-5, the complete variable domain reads KAGVTQTPRYLIKTRGQQVTLSCSPISGHRSVSWYQQTPGQGLQFLFEYFSETQRNKGNFPGRFSGRQFSNSRSEMNVSTLELGDSALYLCATSPRRGRQETQYFGPGTRLLVL.

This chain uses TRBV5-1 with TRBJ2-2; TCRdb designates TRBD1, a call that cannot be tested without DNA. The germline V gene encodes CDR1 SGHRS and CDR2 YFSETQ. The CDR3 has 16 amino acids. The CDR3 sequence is CASSLAVRGGTGELFF. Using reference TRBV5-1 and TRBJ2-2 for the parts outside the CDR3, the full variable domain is KAGVTQTPRYLIKTRGQQVTLSCSPISGHRSVSWYQQTPGQGLQFLFEYFSETQRNKGNFPGRFSGRQFSNSRSEMNVSTLELGDSALYLCASSLAVRGGTGELFFGEGSRLTVL.

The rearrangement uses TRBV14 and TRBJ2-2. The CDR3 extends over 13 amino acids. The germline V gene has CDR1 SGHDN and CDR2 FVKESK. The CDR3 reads CASSQMNTGELFF.

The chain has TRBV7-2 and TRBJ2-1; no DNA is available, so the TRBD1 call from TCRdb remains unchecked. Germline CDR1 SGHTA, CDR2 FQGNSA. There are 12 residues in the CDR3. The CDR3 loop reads CASRPTGMPMVF. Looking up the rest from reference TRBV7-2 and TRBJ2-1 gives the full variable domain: GAGVSQSPSNKVTEKGKDVELRCDPISGHTALYWYRQSLGQGLEFLIYFQGNSAPDKSGLPSDRFSAERTGGSVSTLTIQRTQQEDSAVYLCASRPTGMPMVFGPGTRLTVL.

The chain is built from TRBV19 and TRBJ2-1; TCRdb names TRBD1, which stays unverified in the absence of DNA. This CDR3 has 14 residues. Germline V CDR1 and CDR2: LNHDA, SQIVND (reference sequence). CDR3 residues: CASSMDRGWNEQFF.

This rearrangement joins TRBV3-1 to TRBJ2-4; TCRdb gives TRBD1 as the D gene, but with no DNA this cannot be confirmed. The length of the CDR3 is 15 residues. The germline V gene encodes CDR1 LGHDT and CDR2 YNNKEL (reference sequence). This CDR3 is CASSQDAQGRNIQYF.

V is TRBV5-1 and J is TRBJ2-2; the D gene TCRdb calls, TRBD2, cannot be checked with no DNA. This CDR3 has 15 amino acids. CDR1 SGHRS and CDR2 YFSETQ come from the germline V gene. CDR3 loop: CASSLMAALTGELFF.

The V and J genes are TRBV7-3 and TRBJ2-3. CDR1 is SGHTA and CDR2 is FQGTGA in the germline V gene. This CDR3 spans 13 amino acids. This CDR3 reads CASSLTGSDTQYF.

The CDR3 sequence is CASSFGQGLLFF. The chain is built from TRBV5-1 and TRBJ2-1; the D gene TCRdb calls, TRBD1, cannot be checked with no DNA. The CDR3 is 12 amino acids. Germline CDR1 is SGHRS and CDR2 is YFSETQ.

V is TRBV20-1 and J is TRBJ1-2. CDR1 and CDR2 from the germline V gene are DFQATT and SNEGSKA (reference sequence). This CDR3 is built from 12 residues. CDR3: CSAEDWFRGYTF.

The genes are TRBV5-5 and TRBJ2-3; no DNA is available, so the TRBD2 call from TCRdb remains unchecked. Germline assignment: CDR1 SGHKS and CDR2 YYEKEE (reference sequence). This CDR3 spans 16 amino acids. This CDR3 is CASSLLGLAIRDTQYF.

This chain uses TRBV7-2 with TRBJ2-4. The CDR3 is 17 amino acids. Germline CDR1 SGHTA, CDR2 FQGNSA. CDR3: CASSLDASGIAKNIQYF.

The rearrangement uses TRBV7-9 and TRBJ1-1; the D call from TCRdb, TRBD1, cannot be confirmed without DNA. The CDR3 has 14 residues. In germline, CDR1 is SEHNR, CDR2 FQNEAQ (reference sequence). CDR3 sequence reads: CASSLGTASTEAFF. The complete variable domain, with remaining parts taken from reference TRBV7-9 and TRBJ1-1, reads DTGVSQNPRHKITKRGQNVTFRCDPISEHNRLYWYRQTLGQGPEFLTYFQNEAQLEKSRLLSDRFSAERPKGSFSTLEIQRTEQGDSAMYLCASSLGTASTEAFFGQGTRLTVV.

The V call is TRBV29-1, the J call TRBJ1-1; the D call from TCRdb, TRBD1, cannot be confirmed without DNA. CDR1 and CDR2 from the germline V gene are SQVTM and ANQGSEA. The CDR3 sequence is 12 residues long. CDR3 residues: CSVTGTGTEAFF.